The present T cell receptor beta chain was sequenced within a study of early T cells in non-severe SARS-CoV-2 infection. For this clonotype: Its matching antigen is unknown.

Individual cDNA molecules were tagged with unique molecular identifiers. TCRdb passed the 5' RACE reads through MiXCR, listing each CDR3 protein once. The data contain about 60,000 distinct CDR3 sequences, just under 9% of them singletons. CDR1 SQVTM and CDR2 ANQGSEA come from the germline V gene. The CDR3 totals 14 residues. With 0 bases removed from V and 1 base from J, the gap between germline ends came to 7 bases. General observations from the study: Matching against VDJdb likely underestimated virus-specific expansions, favoring anti-spike CD8.

The receptor was derived from an adult who was a healthcare worker with PCR-confirmed SARS-CoV-2 infection or an uninfected control (not recorded which). The V call is TRBV29-1, the J call TRBJ1-3; perhaps TRBD1 as D (6 bases). What was sequenced was whole blood. As DNA, the CDR3 is TGCAGCGTTGAAGACAGGGGTTCTGGAAACACCATATATTTT. Amino acid sequence: CSVEDRGSGNTIYF.